This T cell receptor (beta chain) stems from a study of blood T cell repertoires in COVID-19. Study as a whole: Acute and convalescent COVID-19 samples came from the United States, Italy and Spain.

Method: immunoSEQ multiplex PCR; TCRdb's copy keeps in-frame clones and lacks some. Of some 250,000 clones in the sample, approximately 90% were seen once. The CDR3 loop spans 14 amino acids. V shed 2 bases and J shed 4 bases, with 12 bases lying between them. CDR1 is SGHAT and CDR2 is FQNNGV in the germline V gene. The sample taken for sequencing was PBMCs or T cells enriched from blood (not recorded which). The TCR comes from a man aged 35 to 55 who had recovered from COVID-19. The chain employs TRBV11-2 and TRBJ2-7; possibly TRBD2 for D (6 bases). The CDR3 DNA is TGTGCCAGCAGCTTACGGCGGGAAGGGTACGAGCAGTACTTC. Protein product: CASSLRREGYEQYF.